This T cell receptor (beta chain) is from a study of blood T cell repertoires in COVID-19. On the study more broadly: Acute-phase and convalescent COVID-19 samples originated in the United States, Italy and Spain. Sample material is recorded as cDNA or gDNA derived from T cells, B-cell-depleted T cells, or PBMCs.

Authors' analysis steps: For nucleated cells, counts were estimated from reference gene primer amplification. The data were produced by immunoSEQ multiplex PCR, yet TCRdb's version contains in-frame clones alone and is incomplete. The D gene and trimming were derived from the DNA, and the V and J assignments and clone size from that table. The sample has about 150,000 clones; around 86% are singletons. The sequencing sample was made of peripheral blood. The sequence was obtained from a man older than 75 with acute or convalescent COVID-19.

For the CDR3, the DNA is TGTGCCAGCAGCTATGACTGGATGAACACTGAAGCTTTCTTT. This encodes CASSYDWMNTEAFF. The J gene is TRBJ1-1, the V gene TRBV5-5; D is unclear. Germline V gene lookup returns CDR1 SGHKS and CDR2 YYEKEE (reference sequence). The V gene lost 3 bases and the J gene lost 0 bases, with 9 bases spanning the gap. There are 14 residues in the CDR3.